One sample yielded the 21 T cell receptor beta chains listed below, sequenced in a study of cytomegalovirus exposure and HLA in healthy donors. The PCR employed 60 Vbeta primers together with 13 Jbeta primers. Sequencing was performed with immunoSEQ multiplex PCR; in TCRdb, only in-frame clones are kept and a portion is missing. Here the sample spans more than 80,000 clones, roughly 80% being singletons. Sequenced: PBMCs. Every receptor here comes from a girl aged 2 to 9 in good health and CMV-seropositive.

The chain links TRBV6-5 to TRBJ1-5; D gene ambiguous. This CDR3 has 15 residues. Germline V gene data show CDR1 as MNHEY and CDR2 as SVGAGI. Between the trimmed V and J ends, which lost 5 bases and 0 bases, there was a span of 11 bases. The CDR3 sequence: CASSRTDYSNQPQHF. The CDR3 DNA follows: TGTGCCAGCAGTCGGACTGATTATAGCAATCAGCCCCAGCATTTT.

This chain links TRBV6-5 with TRBJ2-7; 10 nucleotides align to TRBD2. There are 13 residues in the CDR3. The trim removed 5 bases at V and 7 bases at J, leaving 5 bases unmatched. From germline, CDR1 is MNHEY and CDR2 SVGAGI. CDR3 in amino acids: CASSRAGGMEQYF. CDR3 DNA sequence: TGTGCCAGCAGTCGAGCGGGAGGGATGGAGCAGTACTTC.

The chain carries TRBV10-3 and TRBJ2-2; 7 bases are shared with TRBD1. J lost 6 bases, V lost 10 bases, and 8 bases had no gene match. The CDR3 contains 13 residues. CDR1 ENHRY and CDR2 SYGVKD come from the germline V gene. In DNA form, the CDR3 reads TGTGCCACGGACACAGGGGTTGCCGGGGAGCTGTTTTTT. Translation gives CATDTGVAGELFF.

J is TRBJ2-3 and V is TRBV7-6; D call uncertain. The CDR3 extends over 13 amino acids. The V and J ends lost 3 bases and 1 base respectively, with 5 bases between them. Germline CDR1 reads SGHVS; CDR2 reads FNYEAQ. CDR3 DNA: TGTGCCAGCAGCTTTACTGGCACAGATACGCAGTATTTT. It specifies CASSFTGTDTQYF. The variable domain in full, with the rest retrieved from reference TRBV7-6 and TRBJ2-3, is GAGVSQSPRYKVTKRGQDVALRCDPISGHVSLYWYRQALGQGPEFLTYFNYEAQQDKSGLPNDRFSAERPEGSISTLTIQRTEQRDSAMYRCASSFTGTDTQYFGPGTRLTVL.

The chain couples TRBV7-9 to TRBJ2-7; TRBD2 agrees at 9 bases. Germline CDR1 is SEHNR and CDR2 is FQNEAQ (reference sequence). V lost 5 bases, J lost 2 bases, and 16 bases stayed unmatched. CDR3 length: 18 residues. CDR3 protein: CASSTESSGINSPYEQYF. The CDR3 nucleotides are TGTGCCAGCAGCACGGAATCTAGCGGGATAAATAGTCCCTACGAGCAGTACTTC.

This clone is a singleton in its sample. V gene TRBV27 combines with J gene TRBJ2-7, with 7 bases that match TRBD1. The CDR3 sequence is 15 residues long. Trimming took 5 bases from V and 4 from J; bases not matched to a gene: 11. Germline V gene lookup returns CDR1 MNHEY and CDR2 SMNVEV (reference sequence). The CDR3 sequence is CASSVSGTAPYEQYF. The CDR3 DNA follows: TGTGCCAGCAGTGTCTCCGGGACAGCCCCTTACGAGCAGTACTTC.

The chain links TRBV27 to TRBJ1-4; 9 bases align to TRBD1. The CDR3 is 14 residues long. From germline, CDR1 is MNHEY and CDR2 SMNVEV (reference sequence). Losses at the gene ends were 6 bases for V and 8 bases for J; bases not matched to a gene: 7. DNA for the CDR3: TGTGCCAGCAGGGACAGGGGTCTAGGAGAAAAACTGTTTTTT. This encodes CASRDRGLGEKLFF.

This clone was seen once. The chain links TRBV28 to TRBJ1-2; no firm D call. In germline, CDR1 is MDHEN, CDR2 SYDVKM. The V and J ends lost 5 bases and 2 bases respectively, with 9 bases between them. The CDR3 is 13 amino acids. CDR3 residues: CASSPTWNYGYTF. The CDR3 DNA follows: TGTGCCAGCAGTCCCACATGGAACTATGGCTACACCTTC.

This clone was recorded a few times. The chain employs TRBV4-2 and TRBJ2-1, with a possible D match to TRBD1 (5 bases). CDR3 length: 15 amino acids. Looked up from germline, CDR1 is LGHNA and CDR2 is YNFKEQ. V was shortened by 0 bases and J by 4 bases, with 10 bases between the two germline ends. The CDR3 loop reads CASSQEDTEYNEQFF. The DNA for the CDR3 is TGTGCCAGCAGCCAAGAGGACACCGAGTACAATGAGCAGTTCTTC.

V usage is TRBV9 and J usage is TRBJ1-3; no reliable D call. This CDR3 comprises 15 residues. Germline V gene sequence: CDR1 SGDLS, CDR2 YYNGEE. The germline V and J ends were trimmed by 2 bases and 2 bases, with 11 bases remaining between them. Here the CDR3 reads CASSVIWEPGNTIYF. The CDR3 DNA follows: TGTGCCAGCAGCGTCATCTGGGAGCCTGGAAACACCATATATTTT.

The chain has TRBV28 and TRBJ1-1; 7 bases match TRBD1. J was trimmed by 7 bases and V by 2 bases; bases with no gene match: 7. CDR1 is MDHEN and CDR2 is SYDVKM in the germline V gene. This CDR3 has 14 amino acids. CDR3 amino acids: CASSLPQGGNEAFF. The DNA for the CDR3 is TGTGCCAGCAGTTTACCTCAGGGGGGTAATGAAGCTTTCTTT.

V gene TRBV28 combines with J gene TRBJ2-1; D perhaps matches TRBD2 (6 bases). The V gene's germline CDR1 is MDHEN and CDR2 SYDVKM. V lost 10 bases to trimming and J lost 9 bases, with 13 bases between them. The CDR3 sequence is 11 residues long. CDR3 in amino acids: CATQEGIEQFF. CDR3 in DNA: TGTGCCACCCAGGAGGGGATTGAGCAGTTCTTC.

The chain combines TRBV2 with TRBJ1-2; 8 bases match TRBD1. Losses at the gene ends were 7 bases for V and 8 bases for J; bases not matched to a gene: 3. This CDR3 region has 11 residues. CDR1 is SNHLY, CDR2 FYNNEI, per germline. The CDR3 DNA sequence: TGTGCCAGCAACAGGGGGGAGGGCTACACCTTC. Translated, it gives CASNRGEGYTF.

The chain couples TRBV9 to TRBJ2-7, with a possible D match to TRBD1 (6 bases). The V end was cut by 2 bases, the J end by 0 bases, with 9 bases between. There are 14 residues in the CDR3. Per germline, CDR1 SGDLS and CDR2 YYNGEE. Here the CDR3 DNA reads TGTGCCAGCAGCGTGGGCAGGGGCTCCTACGAGCAGTACTTC. It yields the protein CASSVGRGSYEQYF. Supplemented by reference TRBV9 and TRBJ2-7, the full variable domain reads DSGVTQTPKHLITATGQRVTLRCSPRSGDLSVYWYQQSLDQGLQFLIQYYNGEERAKGNILERFSAQQFPDLHSELNLSSLELGDSALYFCASSVGRGSYEQYFGPGTRLTVT.

This clone is a singleton in its sample. This sequence joins TRBV27 and TRBJ1-2, with 7 positions matching TRBD1. The length of the CDR3 is 16 residues. With V trimmed by 6 bases and J by 4 bases, 14 bases remained unmatched. Germline V CDR1 and CDR2: MNHEY, SMNVEV (reference sequence). CDR3 in DNA: TGTGCCAGCAGCAGGGGGTGGGCAGGGGAACTCTATGGCTACACCTTC. Encoded protein: CASSRGWAGELYGYTF.

The genes are TRBV6-5 and TRBJ2-3; 13 nucleotides align to TRBD2. The germline gives CDR1 MNHEY, CDR2 SVGAGI. This CDR3 region has 16 residues. V lost 2 bases to trimming and J lost 6 bases; unmatched junction nucleotides: 5. CDR3 sequence (DNA): TGTGCCAGCAGTTACCGACTAGCGGGAGGTGGGGATACGCAGTATTTT. Translating it yields CASSYRLAGGGDTQYF.

This sequence joins TRBV6-6 and TRBJ2-1; 10 nucleotides line up with TRBD2. CDR1 is MNHNY and CDR2 is SVGAGI in the germline V gene (reference sequence). The CDR3 sequence is 14 residues long. V lost 8 bases and J lost 7; bases outside the gene matches: 8. DNA of the CDR3: TGTGCCAGCCAGTCTAGCGGGAGTGGGAATGAGCAGTTCTTC. This gives the protein CASQSSGSGNEQFF.

In this sample, this clone turned up once. V is TRBV29-1 and J is TRBJ2-1; no clear D gene. The V and J ends lost 0 bases and 0 bases respectively, with 12 bases between them. The CDR3 runs to 16 residues. The germline V gene has CDR1 SQVTM and CDR2 ANQGSEA. The CDR3 DNA reads TGCAGCGTTGAAGATCCTAGGAGTTTCTCCTACAATGAGCAGTTCTTC. Protein: CSVEDPRSFSYNEQFF.

V is TRBV20-1 and J is TRBJ2-7, with D hard to call. CDR1 and CDR2 from the germline V gene are DFQATT and SNEGSKA (reference sequence). V was trimmed by 5 bases and J by 6 bases, leaving 11 bases between them. This CDR3 region has 11 residues. In DNA, the CDR3 is TGCAGTGCTCCGACCCTAGGCGAGCAGTACTTC. This sequence encodes CSAPTLGEQYF.

Turning to this clone: The identical CDR3 is also encoded by other nucleotide sequences in the sample. The chain links TRBV6-1 to TRBJ2-1; 10 bases align to TRBD2. Germline V gene data show CDR1 as MNHNS and CDR2 as SASEGT. J gave up 7 bases and V 3 bases, and 15 bases lay outside the gene matches. This CDR3 contains 18 residues. CDR3 DNA sequence: TGTGCCAGCAGTGACCAGCCTAGCGGGAGAGGGGGAAGGAATGAGCAGTTCTTC. Translating gives CASSDQPSGRGGRNEQFF.

The chain carries TRBV25-1 and TRBJ2-1; 7 bases are shared with TRBD2. The germline V gene encodes CDR1 MGHDK and CDR2 SYGVNS. Germline trimming cut 1 base from V and 3 bases from J; bases unmatched to any gene: 3. The CDR3 has 15 residues. The CDR3 nucleotides read TGTGCCAGCAGTGAATCCGGGGACTACTACAATGAGCAGTTCTTC. Translating it yields CASSESGDYYNEQFF.